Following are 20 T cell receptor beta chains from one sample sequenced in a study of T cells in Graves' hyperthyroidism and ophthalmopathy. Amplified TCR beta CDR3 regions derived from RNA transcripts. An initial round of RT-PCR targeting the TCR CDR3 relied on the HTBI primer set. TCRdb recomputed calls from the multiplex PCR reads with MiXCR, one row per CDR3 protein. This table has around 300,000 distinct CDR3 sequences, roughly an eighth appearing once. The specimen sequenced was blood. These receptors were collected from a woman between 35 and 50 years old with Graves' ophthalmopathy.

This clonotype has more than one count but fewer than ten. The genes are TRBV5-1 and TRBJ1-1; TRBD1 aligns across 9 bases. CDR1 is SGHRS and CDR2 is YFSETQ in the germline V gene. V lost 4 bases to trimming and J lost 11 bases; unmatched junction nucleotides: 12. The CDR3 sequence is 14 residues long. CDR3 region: CASSPSPRDRAAFF. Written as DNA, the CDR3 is TGCGCCAGCAGCCCGAGCCCAAGGGACAGGGCTGCTTTCTTT.

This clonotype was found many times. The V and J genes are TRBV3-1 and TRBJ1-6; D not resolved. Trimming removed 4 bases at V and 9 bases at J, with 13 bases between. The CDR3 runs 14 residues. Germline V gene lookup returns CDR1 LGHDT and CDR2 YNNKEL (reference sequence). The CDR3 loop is CASSPYRTGSPLHF. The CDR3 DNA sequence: TGTGCCAGCAGCCCCTACCGGACCGGTTCACCCCTCCACTTT.

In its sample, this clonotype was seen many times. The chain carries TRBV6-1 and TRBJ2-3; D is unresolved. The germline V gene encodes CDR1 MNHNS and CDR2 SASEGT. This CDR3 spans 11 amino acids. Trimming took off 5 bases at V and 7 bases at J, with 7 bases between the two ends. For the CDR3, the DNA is TGTGCCAGCAGTCCTATGTATACGCAGTATTTT. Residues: CASSPMYTQYF.

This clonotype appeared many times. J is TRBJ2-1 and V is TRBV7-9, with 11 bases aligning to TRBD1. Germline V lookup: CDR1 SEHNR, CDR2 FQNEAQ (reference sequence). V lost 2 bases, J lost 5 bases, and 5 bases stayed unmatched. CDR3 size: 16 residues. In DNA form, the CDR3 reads TGTGCCAGCAGCTTACGGACAGGGGGCCTCAACAATGAGCAGTTCTTC. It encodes CASSLRTGGLNNEQFF.

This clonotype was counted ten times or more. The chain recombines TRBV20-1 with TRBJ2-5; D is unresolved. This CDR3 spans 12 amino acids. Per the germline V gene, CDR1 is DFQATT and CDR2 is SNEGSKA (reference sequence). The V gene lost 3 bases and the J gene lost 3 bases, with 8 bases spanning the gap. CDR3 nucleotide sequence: TGCAGTGCTAGGTTGGGGAAAGAGACCCAGTACTTC. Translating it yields CSARLGKETQYF.

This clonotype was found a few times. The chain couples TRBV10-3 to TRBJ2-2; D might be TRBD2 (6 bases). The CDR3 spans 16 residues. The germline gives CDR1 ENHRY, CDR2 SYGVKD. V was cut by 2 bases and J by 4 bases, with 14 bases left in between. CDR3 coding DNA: TGTGCCATCAGTGAGGCCGGCGGGGTCTCCACCGGGGAGCTGTTTTTT. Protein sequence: CAISEAGGVSTGELFF.

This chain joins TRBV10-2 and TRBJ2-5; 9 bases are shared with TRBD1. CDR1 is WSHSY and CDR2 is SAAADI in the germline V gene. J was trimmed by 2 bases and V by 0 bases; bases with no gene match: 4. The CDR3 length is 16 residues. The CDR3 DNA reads TGCGCCAGCAGTGAGTCGGGACAGGGTGTACAAGAGACCCAGTACTTC. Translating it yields CASSESGQGVQETQYF.

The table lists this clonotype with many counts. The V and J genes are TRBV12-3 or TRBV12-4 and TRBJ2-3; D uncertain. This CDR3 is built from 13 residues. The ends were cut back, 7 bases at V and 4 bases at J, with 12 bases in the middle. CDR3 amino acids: CASTRRRADTQYF. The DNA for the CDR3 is TGTGCCAGCACCAGAAGGAGAGCAGATACGCAGTATTTT.

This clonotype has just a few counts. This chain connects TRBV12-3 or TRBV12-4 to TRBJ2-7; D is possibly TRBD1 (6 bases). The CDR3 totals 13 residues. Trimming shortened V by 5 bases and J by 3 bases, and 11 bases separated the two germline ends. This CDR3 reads CASSGDRRYEQYF. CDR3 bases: TGTGCCAGCAGTGGAGACAGGCGCTACGAGCAGTACTTC.

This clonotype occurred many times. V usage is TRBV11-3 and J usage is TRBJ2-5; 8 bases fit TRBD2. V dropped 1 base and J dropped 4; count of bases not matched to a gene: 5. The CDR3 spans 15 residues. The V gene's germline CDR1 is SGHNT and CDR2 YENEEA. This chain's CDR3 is CASSLVLAGPETQYF. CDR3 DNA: TGTGCCAGCAGCTTAGTTTTAGCGGGACCAGAGACCCAGTACTTC.

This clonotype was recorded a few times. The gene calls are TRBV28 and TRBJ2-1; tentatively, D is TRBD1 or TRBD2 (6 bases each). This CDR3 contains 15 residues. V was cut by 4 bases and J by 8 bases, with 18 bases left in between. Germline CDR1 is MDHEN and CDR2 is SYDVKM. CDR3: CASSSRDTLRDEQFF. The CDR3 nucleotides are TGTGCCAGCAGTTCGCGGGACACTCTTAGGGATGAGCAGTTCTTC.

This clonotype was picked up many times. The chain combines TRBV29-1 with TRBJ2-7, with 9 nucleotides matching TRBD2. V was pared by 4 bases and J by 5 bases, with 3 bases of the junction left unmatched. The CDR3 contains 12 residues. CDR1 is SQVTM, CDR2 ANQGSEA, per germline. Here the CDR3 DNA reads TGCAGCGTTGTAGGACTAGCGCACGAGCAGTACTTC. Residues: CSVVGLAHEQYF.

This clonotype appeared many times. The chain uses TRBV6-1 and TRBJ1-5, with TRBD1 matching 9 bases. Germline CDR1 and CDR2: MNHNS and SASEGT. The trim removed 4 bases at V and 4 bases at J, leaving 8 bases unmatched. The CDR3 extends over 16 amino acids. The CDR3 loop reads CASSGYRGRGNQPQHF. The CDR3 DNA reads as TGTGCCAGCAGTGGCTACAGGGGGCGCGGGAATCAGCCCCAGCATTTT.

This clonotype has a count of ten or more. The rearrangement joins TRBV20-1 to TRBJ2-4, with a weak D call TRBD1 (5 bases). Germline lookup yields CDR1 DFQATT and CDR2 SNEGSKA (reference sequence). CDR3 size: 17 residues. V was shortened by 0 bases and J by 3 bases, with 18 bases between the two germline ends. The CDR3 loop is CSARDRQVLGVKNIQYF. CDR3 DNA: TGCAGTGCTAGAGACCGGCAGGTTCTAGGGGTCAAAAACATTCAGTACTTC.

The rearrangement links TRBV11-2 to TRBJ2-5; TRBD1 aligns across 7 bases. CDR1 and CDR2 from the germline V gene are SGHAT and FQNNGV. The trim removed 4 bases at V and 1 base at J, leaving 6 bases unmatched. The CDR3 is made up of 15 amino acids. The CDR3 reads CASSSQGGLQETQYF. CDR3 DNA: TGTGCCAGCAGCTCGCAAGGGGGCCTCCAAGAGACCCAGTACTTC.

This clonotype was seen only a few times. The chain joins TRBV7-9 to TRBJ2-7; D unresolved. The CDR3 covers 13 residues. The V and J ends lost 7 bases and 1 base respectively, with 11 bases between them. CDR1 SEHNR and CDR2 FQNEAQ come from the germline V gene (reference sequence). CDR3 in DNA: TGTGCCAGCACCTTTGGGGATTCCTACGAGCAGTACTTC. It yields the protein CASTFGDSYEQYF.

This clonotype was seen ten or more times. In DNA, the CDR3 is TGTGCCAGCAGCCCATCCTGGGACAGGGGCGACACTGAAGCTTTCTTT. This gives the protein CASSPSWDRGDTEAFF. The chain links TRBV11-2 to TRBJ1-1, with TRBD1 matching over 10 bases. Germline loops: CDR1 SGHAT, CDR2 FQNNGV. The ends lost 5 bases at V and 3 bases at J; junction bases unmatched: 9. This CDR3 is 16 amino acids long.

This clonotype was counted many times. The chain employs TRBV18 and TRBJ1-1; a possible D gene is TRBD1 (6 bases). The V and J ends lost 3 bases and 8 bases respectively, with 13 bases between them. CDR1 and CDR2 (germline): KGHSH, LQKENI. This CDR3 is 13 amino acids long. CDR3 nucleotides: TGTGCCAGCTCACCGGGGGGGCGGATAGAAGCTTTCTTT. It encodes CASSPGGRIEAFF.

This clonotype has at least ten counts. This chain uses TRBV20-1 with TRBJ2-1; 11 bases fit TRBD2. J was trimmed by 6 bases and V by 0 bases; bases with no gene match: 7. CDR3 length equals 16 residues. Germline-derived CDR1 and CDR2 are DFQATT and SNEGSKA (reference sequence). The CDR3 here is CSARDFLAGGPNEQFF. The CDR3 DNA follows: TGCAGTGCTAGAGACTTCCTAGCGGGAGGACCCAATGAGCAGTTCTTC.

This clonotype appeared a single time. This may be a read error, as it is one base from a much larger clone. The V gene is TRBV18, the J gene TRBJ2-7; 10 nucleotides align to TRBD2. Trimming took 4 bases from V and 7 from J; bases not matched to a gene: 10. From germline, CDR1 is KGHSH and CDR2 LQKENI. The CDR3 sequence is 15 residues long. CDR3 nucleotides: TGTGCCAGCTCACACCCTAGCGGGAGTGCGAATGAGCAGTACTTC. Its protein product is CASSHPSGSANEQYF.